The 4 T cell receptor beta chains below come from one sample, sequenced in a study of cytomegalovirus exposure and HLA in healthy donors. Some clones are missing from TCRdb's copy, which holds only in-frame ones; the method was immunoSEQ multiplex PCR. The table includes under 250,000 clones, around four fifths detected once. The specimen sequenced was PBMCs. The receptors shown here come from a woman younger than 30 in good health and CMV-seronegative.

The gene calls are TRBV4-1 and TRBJ1-1; a possible D gene is TRBD1 (5 bases). Germline lookup yields CDR1 MGHRA and CDR2 YSYEKL. V lost 3 bases, J lost 1 base, and 9 bases lay in between. The CDR3 covers 14 residues. The DNA for the CDR3 is TGCGCCAGCAGCCAGACAGTACCGAACACTGAAGCTTTCTTT. Amino acids: CASSQTVPNTEAFF.

The rearrangement links TRBV9 to TRBJ1-2; D remains ambiguous. There are 15 residues in the CDR3. Germline assignment: CDR1 SGDLS and CDR2 YYNGEE. Trimming removed 4 bases from V and 8 bases from J, with 21 bases in between. The CDR3 DNA sequence: TGTGCCAGCAGCCCTGAGTACTATACCTCGGCCGGCTACACCTTC. Translating it yields CASSPEYYTSAGYTF.

Here the CDR3 DNA reads TGTGCCAGAAGCTTAGGGGAAAGCAGAGGGGTTAGGGGAGGCTATGGCTACACCTTC. Translating gives CARSLGESRGVRGGYGYTF. The chain carries TRBV7-5 and TRBJ1-2. TRBV7-5 constitutes a pseudogene. CDR3 length equals 19 residues.

The chain has TRBV9 and TRBJ2-1; D remains ambiguous. The CDR3 has 14 amino acids. The germline V gene has CDR1 SGDLS and CDR2 YYNGEE. The ends were cut back, 0 bases at V and 8 bases at J, with 12 bases in the middle. The CDR3 coding sequence is TGTGCCAGCAGCGTAGATTCTTCCGTGGATGAGCAGTTCTTC. Encoded protein: CASSVDSSVDEQFF.